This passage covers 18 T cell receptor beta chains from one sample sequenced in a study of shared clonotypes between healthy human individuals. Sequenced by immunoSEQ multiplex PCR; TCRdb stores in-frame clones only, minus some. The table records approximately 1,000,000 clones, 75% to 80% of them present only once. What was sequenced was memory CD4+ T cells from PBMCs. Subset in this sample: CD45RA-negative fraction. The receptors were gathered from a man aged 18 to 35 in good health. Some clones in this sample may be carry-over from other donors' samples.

The CDR3 coding sequence is TGTGCCAGCAGCTTAAGCGGGAGGGCTTCTGAGCAGTTCTTC. Its protein product is CASSLSGRASEQFF. The V and J genes are TRBV7-3 and TRBJ2-1, with 9 nucleotides matching TRBD2. The CDR3 runs 14 residues. V was clipped by 1 base and J by 9 bases; unmatched bases: 4. The germline V gene encodes CDR1 SGHTA and CDR2 FQGTGA.

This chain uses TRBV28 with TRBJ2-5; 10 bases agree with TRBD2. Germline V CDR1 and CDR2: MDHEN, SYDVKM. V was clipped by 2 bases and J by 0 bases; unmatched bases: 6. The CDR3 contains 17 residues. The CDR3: CASSLGGLAGDQETQYF. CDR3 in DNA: TGTGCCAGCAGTTTAGGGGGGCTAGCGGGAGACCAAGAGACCCAGTACTTC.

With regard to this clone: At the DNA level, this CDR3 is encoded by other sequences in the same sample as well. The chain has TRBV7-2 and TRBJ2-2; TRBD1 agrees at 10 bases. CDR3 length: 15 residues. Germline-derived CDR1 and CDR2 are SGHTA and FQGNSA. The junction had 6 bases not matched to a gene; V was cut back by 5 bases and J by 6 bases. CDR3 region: CASSLGQGKAGELFF. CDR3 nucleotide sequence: TGTGCCAGCAGCCTGGGACAGGGGAAAGCCGGGGAGCTGTTTTTT.

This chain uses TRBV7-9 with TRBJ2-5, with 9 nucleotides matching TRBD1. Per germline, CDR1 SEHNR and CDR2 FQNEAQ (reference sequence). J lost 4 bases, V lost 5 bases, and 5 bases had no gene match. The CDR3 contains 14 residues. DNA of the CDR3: TGTGCCAGCAGCCGGGGACAGGGAGGAGAGACCCAGTACTTC. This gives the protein CASSRGQGGETQYF.

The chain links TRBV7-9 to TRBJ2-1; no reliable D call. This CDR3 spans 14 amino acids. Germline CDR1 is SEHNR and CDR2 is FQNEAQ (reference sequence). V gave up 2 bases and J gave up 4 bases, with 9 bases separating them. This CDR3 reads CASSLLGMYNEQFF. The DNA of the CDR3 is TGTGCCAGCAGCTTACTGGGAATGTACAATGAGCAGTTCTTC.

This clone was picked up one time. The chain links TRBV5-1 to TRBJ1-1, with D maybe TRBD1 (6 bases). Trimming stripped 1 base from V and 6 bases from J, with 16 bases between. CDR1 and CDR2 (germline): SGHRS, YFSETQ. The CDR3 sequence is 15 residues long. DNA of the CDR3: TGCGCCAGCAGCTTGCAGACAGGTGGGGGGGCTGAAGCTTTCTTT. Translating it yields CASSLQTGGGAEAFF.

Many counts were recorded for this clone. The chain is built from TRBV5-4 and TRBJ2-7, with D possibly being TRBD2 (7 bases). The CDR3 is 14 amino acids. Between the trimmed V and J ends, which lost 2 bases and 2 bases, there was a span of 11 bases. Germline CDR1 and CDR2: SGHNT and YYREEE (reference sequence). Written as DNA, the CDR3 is TGTGCCAGCAGCTTTGGGGGGGGCACCTACGAGCAGTACTTC. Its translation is CASSFGGGTYEQYF.

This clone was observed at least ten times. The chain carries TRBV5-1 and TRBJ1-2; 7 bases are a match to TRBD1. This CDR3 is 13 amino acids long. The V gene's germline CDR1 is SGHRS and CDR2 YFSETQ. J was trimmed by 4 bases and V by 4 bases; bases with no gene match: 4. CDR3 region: CASSATGAYGYTF. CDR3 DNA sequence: TGCGCCAGCAGCGCAACAGGGGCCTATGGCTACACCTTC.

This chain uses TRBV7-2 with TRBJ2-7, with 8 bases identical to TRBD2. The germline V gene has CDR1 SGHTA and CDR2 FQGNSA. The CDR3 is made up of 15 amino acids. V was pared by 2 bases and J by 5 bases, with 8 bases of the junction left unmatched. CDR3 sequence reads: CASSLSTTSVNEQYF. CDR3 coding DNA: TGTGCCAGCAGCTTATCTACGACTAGCGTGAACGAGCAGTACTTC.

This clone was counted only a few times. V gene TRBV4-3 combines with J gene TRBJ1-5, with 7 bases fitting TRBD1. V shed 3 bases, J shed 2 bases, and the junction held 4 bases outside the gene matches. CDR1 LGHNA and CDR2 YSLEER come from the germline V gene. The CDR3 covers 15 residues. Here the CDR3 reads CASSQRQGGNQPQHF. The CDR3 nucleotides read TGCGCCAGCAGCCAGAGACAGGGTGGCAATCAGCCCCAGCATTTT.

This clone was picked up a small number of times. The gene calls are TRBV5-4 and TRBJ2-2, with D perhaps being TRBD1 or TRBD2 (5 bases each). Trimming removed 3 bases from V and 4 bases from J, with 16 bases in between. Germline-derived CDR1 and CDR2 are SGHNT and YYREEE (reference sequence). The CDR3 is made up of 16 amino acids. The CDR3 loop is CASSSKSGTLTGELFF. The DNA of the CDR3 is TGTGCCAGCAGCTCGAAGTCCGGGACCCTCACCGGGGAGCTGTTTTTT.

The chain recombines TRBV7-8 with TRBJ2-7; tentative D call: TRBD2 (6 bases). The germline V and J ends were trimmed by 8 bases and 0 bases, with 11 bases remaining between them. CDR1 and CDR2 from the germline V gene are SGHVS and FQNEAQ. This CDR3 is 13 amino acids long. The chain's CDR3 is CASRGAGSYEQYF. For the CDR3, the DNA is TGTGCCAGCCGTGGAGCGGGCTCCTACGAGCAGTACTTC.

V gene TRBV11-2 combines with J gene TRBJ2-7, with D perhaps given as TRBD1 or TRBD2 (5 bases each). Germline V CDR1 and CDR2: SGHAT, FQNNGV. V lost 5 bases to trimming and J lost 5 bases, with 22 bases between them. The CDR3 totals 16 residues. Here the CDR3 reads CASSTSGTPGIDEQYF. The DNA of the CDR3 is TGTGCCAGCAGCACTTCCGGGACCCCAGGGATCGACGAGCAGTACTTC.

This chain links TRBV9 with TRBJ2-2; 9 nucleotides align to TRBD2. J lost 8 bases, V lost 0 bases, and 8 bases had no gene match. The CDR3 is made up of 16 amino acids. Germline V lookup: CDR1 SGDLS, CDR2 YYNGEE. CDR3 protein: CASSVDSGSLGGELFF. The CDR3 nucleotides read TGTGCCAGCAGCGTAGATAGCGGGAGCCTTGGAGGGGAGCTGTTTTTT.

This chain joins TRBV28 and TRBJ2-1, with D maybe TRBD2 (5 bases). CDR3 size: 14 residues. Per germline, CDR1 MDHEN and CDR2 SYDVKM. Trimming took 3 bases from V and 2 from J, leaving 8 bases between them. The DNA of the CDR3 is TGTGCCAGCAGTTTTAGAGGGACCTACAATGAGCAGTTCTTC. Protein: CASSFRGTYNEQFF.

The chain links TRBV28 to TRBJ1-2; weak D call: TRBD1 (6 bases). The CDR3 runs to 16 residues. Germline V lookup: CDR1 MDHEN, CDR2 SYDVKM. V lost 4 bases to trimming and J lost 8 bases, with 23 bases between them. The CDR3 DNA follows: TGTGCCAGCAGTTGGGGGCGAGGGAGCGGGTCGGGAGGCTACACCTTC. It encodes CASSWGRGSGSGGYTF.

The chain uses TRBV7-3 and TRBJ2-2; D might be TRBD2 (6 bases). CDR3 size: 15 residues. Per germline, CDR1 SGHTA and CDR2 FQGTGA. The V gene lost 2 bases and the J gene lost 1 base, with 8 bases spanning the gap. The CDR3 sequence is CASSLDGRNTGELFF. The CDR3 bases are TGTGCCAGCAGCTTAGACGGGAGGAACACCGGGGAGCTGTTTTTT.

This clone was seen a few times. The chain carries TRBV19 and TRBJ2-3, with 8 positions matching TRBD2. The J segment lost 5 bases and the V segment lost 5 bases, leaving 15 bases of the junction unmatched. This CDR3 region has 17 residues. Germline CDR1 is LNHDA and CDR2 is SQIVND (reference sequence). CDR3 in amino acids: CASSSYYQREYRDTQYF. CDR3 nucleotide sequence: TGTGCCAGTAGTTCATACTATCAGCGGGAGTACCGAGATACGCAGTATTTT.